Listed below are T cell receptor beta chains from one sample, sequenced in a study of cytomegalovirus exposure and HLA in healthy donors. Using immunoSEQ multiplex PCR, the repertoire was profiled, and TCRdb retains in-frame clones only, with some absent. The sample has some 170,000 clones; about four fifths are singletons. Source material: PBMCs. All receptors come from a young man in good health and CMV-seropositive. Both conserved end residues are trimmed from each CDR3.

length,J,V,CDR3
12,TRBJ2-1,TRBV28,ASRPPGTSREQF
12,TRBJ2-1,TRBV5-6,ASTPLALGNEQF
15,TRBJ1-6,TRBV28,ASRPGQGVGYNSPLH
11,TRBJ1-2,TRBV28,ASSPAGTWGGT
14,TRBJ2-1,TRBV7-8,ASSLLVAGGGNEQF
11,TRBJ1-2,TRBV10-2,ASLGGQGGGYT
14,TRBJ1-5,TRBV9,ASSLGPEGSNQPQH
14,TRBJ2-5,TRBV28,ASSSFRRDIQETQY
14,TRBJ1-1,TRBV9,ASSAQLGPANTEAF
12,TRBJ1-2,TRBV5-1,ASSEAQPIYGYT
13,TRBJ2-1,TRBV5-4,ASSSDRGRGNEQF
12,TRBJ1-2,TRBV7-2,ASSLNGDFYGYT
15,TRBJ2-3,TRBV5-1,ASSLAGSWTSTDTQY
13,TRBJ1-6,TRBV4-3,ASSQERRGQSPLH
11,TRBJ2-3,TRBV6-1,ASRESGTDTQY
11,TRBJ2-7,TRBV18,ASSDQGAHEQY
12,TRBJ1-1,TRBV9,ASSYGQTNTEAF
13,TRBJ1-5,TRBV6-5,ASSPGTRSNQPQH
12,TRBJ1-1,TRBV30,AWSAGGLNTEAF
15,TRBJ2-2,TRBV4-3,ASSPSGTAVNTGELF
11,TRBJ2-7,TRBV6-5,ASSLGTGYEQY
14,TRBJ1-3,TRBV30,AWGTGGEGSGNTIY
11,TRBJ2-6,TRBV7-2,ASSFYGANVLT
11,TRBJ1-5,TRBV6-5,ASSSADNQPQH
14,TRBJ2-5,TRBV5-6,ASSHARAGLRETQY
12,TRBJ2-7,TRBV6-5,ASSPAGVWDEQY
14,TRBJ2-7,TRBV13,ASSQNRDRESYEQY